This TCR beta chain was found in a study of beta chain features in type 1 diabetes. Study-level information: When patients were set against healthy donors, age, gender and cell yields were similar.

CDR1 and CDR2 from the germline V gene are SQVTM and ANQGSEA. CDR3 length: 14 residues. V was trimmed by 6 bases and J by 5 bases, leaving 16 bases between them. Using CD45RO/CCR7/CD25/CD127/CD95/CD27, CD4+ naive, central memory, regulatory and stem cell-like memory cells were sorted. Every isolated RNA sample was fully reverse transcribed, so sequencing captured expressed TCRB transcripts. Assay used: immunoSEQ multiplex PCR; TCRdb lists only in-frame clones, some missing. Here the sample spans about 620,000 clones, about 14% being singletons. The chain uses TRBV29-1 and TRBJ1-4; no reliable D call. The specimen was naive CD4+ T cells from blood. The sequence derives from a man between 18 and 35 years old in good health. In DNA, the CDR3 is TGCAGCGTGGCTACAGAGAGAGAAAATGAAAAACTGTTTTTT. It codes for CSVATERENEKLFF.